The 8 T cell receptor beta chains presented below share a single source sample, sequenced in a study of tumor and adjacent non-tumor tissue in lung cancer. TCRbeta libraries were built with three rounds of nested PCR, modified from ARM-PCR. TCRdb independently ran MiXCR on the multiplex PCR reads; one entry per CDR3 protein. The table has some 100,000 distinct CDR3 sequences, less than 85% seen once. The template was RNA from unsorted bulk tissue. Distant lung tissue was collected more than 3 cm away from the tumor edge. The sequencing sample was made of distant non-tumor lung tissue. These receptors came from a man in his 60s with small cell lung cancer.

In regard to this clonotype: Germline is not matched at one junction end, which may reflect a read error. This chain connects TRBV5-4 to TRBJ2-6, with D unresolved. This CDR3 contains 16 residues. Germline CDR1 SGHNT, CDR2 YYREEE (reference sequence). CDR3 nucleotide sequence: TGTGCCAACAGCTTGATGGCCCGCTCTGGGGCCAACGTCCTGACTTTC. Its protein product is CANSLMARSGANVLTF.

The chain is built from TRBV11-2 and TRBJ2-7; no clear D gene. CDR1 and CDR2 from the germline V gene are SGHAT and FQNNGV. The CDR3 consists of 14 residues. Written as DNA, the CDR3 is TGTGCCAGCAGCTTAGAAGTCGTAGGCTACGAACAGTACGTC. Protein sequence: CASSLEVVGYEQYV.

The chain has TRBV2 and TRBJ2-7; 10 nucleotides agree with TRBD2. V trimming: 10 bases; J trimming: 11 bases; junction bases outside the gene matches: 17. CDR1 is SNHLY and CDR2 is FYNNEI in the germline V gene. The CDR3 contains 14 residues. CDR3 in amino acids: CATSSGGSGRREYF. In DNA, the CDR3 is TGTGCCACCTCCTCTGGGGGTAGCGGGAGGAGAGAGTACTTC.

This rearrangement joins TRBV6-2 or TRBV6-3 to TRBJ2-1, with TRBD2 matching over 9 bases. The CDR3 is made up of 15 amino acids. Unmatched junction bases numbered 3, after V lost 2 bases and J lost 4 bases. Per the germline V gene, CDR1 is MNHEY and CDR2 is SVGEGT. The CDR3 DNA sequence: TGTGCCAGCAGTTACAGACTAGCGGCATACAATGAGCAGTTCTTC. It translates to CASSYRLAAYNEQFF.

V gene TRBV12-3 or TRBV12-4 combines with J gene TRBJ1-4; D is ambiguous. The CDR3 totals 11 residues. Deletions cut 8 bases from V and 8 bases from J, with 9 bases between. CDR3 DNA: TGTGCCAGCGCATCCCTGGAAAAACTGTTTTTT. Protein: CASASLEKLFF.

Comments on this clonotype: This could be a read error, since a much larger clone is one nucleotide away. The CDR3 is CSARQSGLQVTQYF. In DNA form, the CDR3 reads TGCAGTGCTAGGCAGAGTGGACTCCAAGTGACCCAGTACTTC. V gene TRBV20-1 combines with J gene TRBJ2-5, with TRBD2 as a possible D gene (5 bases). Germline V gives CDR1 DFQATT, CDR2 SNEGSKA (reference sequence). CDR3 size: 14 residues.

This clonotype appeared a few times. This chain connects TRBV6-6 to TRBJ2-5; 7 nucleotides line up with TRBD2. Looked up from germline, CDR1 is MNHNY and CDR2 is SVGAGI (reference sequence). The CDR3 covers 13 residues. V shed 2 bases, J shed 5 bases, and the junction held 2 bases outside the gene matches. CDR3 residues: CASSYGGGETQYF. DNA for the CDR3: TGTGCCAGCAGTTACGGGGGAGGGGAGACCCAGTACTTC.

The sample holds many counts of this clonotype. The rearrangement links TRBV30 to TRBJ1-6; unclear D gene. Germline V gives CDR1 GTSNPN, CDR2 SVGIG (reference sequence). This CDR3 is 11 amino acids long. V was cut by 1 base and J by 7 bases, with 2 bases left in between. The CDR3 DNA follows: TGTGCCTGGAGTGAGAATTCACCCCTCCACTTT. Its translation: CAWSENSPLHF. Drawing the rest from reference TRBV30 and TRBJ1-6, the complete variable domain is SQTIHQWPATLVQPVGSPLSLECTVEGTSNPNLYWYRQAAGRGLQLLFYSVGIGQISSEVPQNLSASRPQDRQFILSSKKLLLSDSGFYLCAWSENSPLHFGNGTRLTVT.